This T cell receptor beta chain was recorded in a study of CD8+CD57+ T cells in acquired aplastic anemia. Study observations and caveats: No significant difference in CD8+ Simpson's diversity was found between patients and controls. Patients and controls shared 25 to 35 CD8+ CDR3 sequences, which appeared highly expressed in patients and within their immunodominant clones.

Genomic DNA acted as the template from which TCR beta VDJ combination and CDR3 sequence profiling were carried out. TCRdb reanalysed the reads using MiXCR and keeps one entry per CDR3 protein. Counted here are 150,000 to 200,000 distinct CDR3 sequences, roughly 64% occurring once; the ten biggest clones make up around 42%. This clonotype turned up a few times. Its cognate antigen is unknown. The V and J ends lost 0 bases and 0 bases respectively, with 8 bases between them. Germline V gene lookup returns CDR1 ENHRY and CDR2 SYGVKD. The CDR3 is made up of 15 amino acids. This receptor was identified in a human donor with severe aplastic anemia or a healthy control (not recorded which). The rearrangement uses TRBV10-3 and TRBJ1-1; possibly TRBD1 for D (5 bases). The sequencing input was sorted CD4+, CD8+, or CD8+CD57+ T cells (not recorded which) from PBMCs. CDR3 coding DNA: TGTGCCATCAGTGAGTCCGGGGGTTTGAACACTGAAGCTTTCTTT. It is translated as CAISESGGLNTEAFF.